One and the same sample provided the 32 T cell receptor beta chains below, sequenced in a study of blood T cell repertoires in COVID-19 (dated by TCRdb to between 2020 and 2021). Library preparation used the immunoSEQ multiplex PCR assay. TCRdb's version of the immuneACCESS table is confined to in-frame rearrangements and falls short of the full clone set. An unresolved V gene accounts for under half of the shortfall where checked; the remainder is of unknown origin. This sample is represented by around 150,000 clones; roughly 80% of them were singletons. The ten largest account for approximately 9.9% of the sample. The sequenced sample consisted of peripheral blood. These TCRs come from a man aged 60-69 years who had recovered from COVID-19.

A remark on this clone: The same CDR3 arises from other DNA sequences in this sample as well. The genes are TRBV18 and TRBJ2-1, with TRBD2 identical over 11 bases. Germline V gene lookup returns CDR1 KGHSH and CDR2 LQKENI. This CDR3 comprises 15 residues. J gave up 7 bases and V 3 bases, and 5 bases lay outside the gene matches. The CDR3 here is CASSPLAGGNNEQFF. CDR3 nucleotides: TGTGCCAGCTCACCCCTAGCGGGGGGTAATAATGAGCAGTTCTTC. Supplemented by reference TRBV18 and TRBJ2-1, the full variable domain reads NAGVMQNPRHLVRRRGQEARLRCSPMKGHSHVYWYRQLPEEGLKFMVYLQKENIIDESGMPKERFSAEFPKEGPSILRIQQVVRGDSAAYFCASSPLAGGNNEQFFGPGTRLTVL.

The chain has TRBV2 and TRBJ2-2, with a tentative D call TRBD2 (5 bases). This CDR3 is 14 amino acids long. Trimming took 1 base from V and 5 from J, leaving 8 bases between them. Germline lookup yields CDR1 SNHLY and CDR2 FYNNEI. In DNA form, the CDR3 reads TGTGCCAGCAGTGAAGGGCCGGGGACCGGGGAGCTGTTTTTT. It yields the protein CASSEGPGTGELFF.

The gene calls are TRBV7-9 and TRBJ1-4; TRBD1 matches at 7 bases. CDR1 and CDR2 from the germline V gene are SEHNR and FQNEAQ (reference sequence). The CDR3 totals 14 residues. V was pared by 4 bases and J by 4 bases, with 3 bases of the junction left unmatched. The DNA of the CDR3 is TGTGCCAGCAGCTCCCAGGGGGGTAATGAAAAACTGTTTTTT. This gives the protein CASSSQGGNEKLFF.

DNA for the CDR3: TGTGCCAGCAGTGAATTTGGGACAGGGGAAGAGACCCAGTACTTC. This translates into CASSEFGTGEETQYF. V usage is TRBV6-1 and J usage is TRBJ2-5; TRBD1 matches 10 bases. The CDR3 extends over 15 amino acids. V trimming: 2 bases; J trimming: 3 bases; junction bases outside the gene matches: 3. Germline values: CDR1 MNHNS, CDR2 SASEGT.

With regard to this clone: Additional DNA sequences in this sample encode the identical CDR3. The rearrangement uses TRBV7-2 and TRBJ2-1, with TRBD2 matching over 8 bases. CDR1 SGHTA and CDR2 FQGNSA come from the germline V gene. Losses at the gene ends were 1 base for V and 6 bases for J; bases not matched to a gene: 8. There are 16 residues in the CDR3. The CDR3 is CASSLEGAGVGNEQFF. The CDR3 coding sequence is TGTGCCAGCAGCTTAGAAGGAGCGGGAGTGGGCAATGAGCAGTTCTTC.

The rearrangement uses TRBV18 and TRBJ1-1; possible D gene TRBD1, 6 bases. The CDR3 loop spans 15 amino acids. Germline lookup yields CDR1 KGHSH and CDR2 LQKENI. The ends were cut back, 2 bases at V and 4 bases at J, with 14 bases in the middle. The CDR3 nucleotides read TGTGCCAGCTCACCAGTTCAGGGGACGGGCACTGAAGCTTTCTTT. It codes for CASSPVQGTGTEAFF.

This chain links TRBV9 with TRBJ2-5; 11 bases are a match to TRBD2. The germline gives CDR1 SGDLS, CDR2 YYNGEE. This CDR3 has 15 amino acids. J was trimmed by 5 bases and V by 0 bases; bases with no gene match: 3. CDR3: CASSVVGTSGETQYF. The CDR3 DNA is TGTGCCAGCAGCGTAGTGGGGACTAGCGGCGAGACCCAGTACTTC.

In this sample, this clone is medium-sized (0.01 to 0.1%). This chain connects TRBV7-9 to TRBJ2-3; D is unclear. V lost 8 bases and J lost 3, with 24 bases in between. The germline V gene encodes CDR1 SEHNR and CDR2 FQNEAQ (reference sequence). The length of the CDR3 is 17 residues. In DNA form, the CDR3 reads TGTGCCAGCGATGAATCACGAGAGACATCGAGAACAGATACGCAGTATTTT. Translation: CASDESRETSRTDTQYF.

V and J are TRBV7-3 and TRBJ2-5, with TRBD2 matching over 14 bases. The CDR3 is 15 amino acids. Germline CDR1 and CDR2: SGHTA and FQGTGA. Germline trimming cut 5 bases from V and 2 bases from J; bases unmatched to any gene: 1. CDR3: CASSRLAGGQETQYF. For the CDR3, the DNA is TGTGCCAGCAGCCGACTAGCGGGGGGGCAAGAGACCCAGTACTTC. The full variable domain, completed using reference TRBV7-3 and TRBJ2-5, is GAGVSQTPSNKVTEKGKYVELRCDPISGHTALYWYRQSLGQGPEFLIYFQGTGAADDSGLPNDRFFAVRPEGSVSTLKIQRTERGDSAVYLCASSRLAGGQETQYFGPGTRLLVL.

The CDR3 DNA reads as TGTGCCAGCAGTACTACAGGGGCGGTCGCCTATGGCTACACCTTC. This codes for CASSTTGAVAYGYTF. The J gene is TRBJ1-2, the V gene TRBV28; 7 bases are shared with TRBD1. J gave up 4 bases and V 5 bases, and 10 bases lay outside the gene matches. From germline, CDR1 is MDHEN and CDR2 SYDVKM. The CDR3 sequence is 15 residues long.

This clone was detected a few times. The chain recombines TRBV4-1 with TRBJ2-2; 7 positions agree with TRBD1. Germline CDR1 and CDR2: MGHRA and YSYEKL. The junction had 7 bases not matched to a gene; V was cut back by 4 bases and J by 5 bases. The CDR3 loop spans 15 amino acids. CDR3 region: CASSRDRELTGELFF. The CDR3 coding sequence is TGCGCCAGCAGCCGGGACAGAGAACTTACCGGGGAGCTGTTTTTT.

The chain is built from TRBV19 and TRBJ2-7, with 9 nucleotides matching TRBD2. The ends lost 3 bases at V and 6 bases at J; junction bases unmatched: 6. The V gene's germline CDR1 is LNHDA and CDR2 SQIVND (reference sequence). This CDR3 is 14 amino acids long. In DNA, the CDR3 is TGTGCCAGTAGTATGGCGGGAGGGCTCGGCGAGCAGTACTTC. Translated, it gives CASSMAGGLGEQYF.

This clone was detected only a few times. The CDR3 spells CASSVDPVSQSTDTQYF. CDR3 coding DNA: TGTGCCAGCAGCGTAGACCCCGTAAGCCAAAGCACAGATACGCAGTATTTT. The chain employs TRBV9 and TRBJ2-3; no clear D gene. Germline CDR1 and CDR2: SGDLS and YYNGEE. There are 17 residues in the CDR3. Trimming took 0 bases from V and 0 from J, leaving 14 bases between them. The full variable domain, in which reference TRBV9 and TRBJ2-3 provide the parts outside the CDR3, is DSGVTQTPKHLITATGQRVTLRCSPRSGDLSVYWYQQSLDQGLQFLIQYYNGEERAKGNILERFSAQQFPDLHSELNLSSLELGDSALYFCASSVDPVSQSTDTQYFGPGTRLTVL.

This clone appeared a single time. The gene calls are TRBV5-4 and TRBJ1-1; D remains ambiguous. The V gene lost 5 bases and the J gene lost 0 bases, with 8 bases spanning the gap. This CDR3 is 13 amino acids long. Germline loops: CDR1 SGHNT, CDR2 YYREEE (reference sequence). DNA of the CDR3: TGTGCCAGCAGGCCAACTATGAACACTGAAGCTTTCTTT. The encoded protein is CASRPTMNTEAFF.

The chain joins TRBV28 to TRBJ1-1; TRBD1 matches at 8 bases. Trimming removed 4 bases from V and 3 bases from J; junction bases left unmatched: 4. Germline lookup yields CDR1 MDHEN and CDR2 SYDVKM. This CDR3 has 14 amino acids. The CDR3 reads CASSYLQGDTEAFF. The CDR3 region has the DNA TGTGCCAGCAGTTACCTACAGGGGGACACTGAAGCTTTCTTT.

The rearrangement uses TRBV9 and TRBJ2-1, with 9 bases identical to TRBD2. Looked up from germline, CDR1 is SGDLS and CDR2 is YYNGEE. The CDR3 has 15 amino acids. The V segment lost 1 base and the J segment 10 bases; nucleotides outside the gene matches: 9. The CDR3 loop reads CASSVTAGGPEEQFF. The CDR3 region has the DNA TGTGCCAGCAGCGTAACAGCGGGGGGCCCCGAGGAGCAGTTCTTC.

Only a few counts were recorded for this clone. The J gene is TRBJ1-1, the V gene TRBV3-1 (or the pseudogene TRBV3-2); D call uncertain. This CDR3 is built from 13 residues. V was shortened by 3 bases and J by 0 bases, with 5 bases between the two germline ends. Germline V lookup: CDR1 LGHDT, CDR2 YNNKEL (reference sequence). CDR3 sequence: CASSQSVNTEAFF. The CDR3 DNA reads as TGTGCCAGCAGCCAGTCGGTGAACACTGAAGCTTTCTTT.

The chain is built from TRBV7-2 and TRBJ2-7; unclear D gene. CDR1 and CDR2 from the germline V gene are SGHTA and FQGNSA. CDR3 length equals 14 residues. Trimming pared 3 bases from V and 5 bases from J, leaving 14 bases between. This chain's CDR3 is CASSLSAARNEQYF. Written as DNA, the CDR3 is TGTGCCAGCAGCTTGAGCGCCGCTCGTAACGAGCAGTACTTC.

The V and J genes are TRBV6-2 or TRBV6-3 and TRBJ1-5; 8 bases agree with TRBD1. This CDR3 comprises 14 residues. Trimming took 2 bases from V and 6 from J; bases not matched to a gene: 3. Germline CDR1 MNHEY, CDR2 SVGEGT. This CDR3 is CASSYETGGQPQHF. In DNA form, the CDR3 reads TGTGCCAGCAGTTACGAAACAGGGGGTCAGCCCCAGCATTTT.

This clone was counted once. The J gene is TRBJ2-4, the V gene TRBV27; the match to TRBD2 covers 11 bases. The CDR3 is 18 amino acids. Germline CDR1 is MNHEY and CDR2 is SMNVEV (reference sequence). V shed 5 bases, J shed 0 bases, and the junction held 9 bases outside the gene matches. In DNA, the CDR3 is TGTGCCAGCAGTCCTCAGGGACTAGCGGAGATAGCCAAAAACATTCAGTACTTC. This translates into CASSPQGLAEIAKNIQYF.

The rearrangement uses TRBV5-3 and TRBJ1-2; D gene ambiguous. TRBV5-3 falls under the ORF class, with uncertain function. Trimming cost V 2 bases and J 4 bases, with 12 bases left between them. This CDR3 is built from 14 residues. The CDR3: CARSLSVAAYGYTF. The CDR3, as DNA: TGTGCCAGAAGCTTAAGTGTGGCGGCCTATGGCTACACCTTC.

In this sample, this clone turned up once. The CDR3 protein is CASSGTGGGPYNEQFF. Written as DNA, the CDR3 is TGTGCCAGCAGTGGAACCGGGGGGGGACCCTACAATGAGCAGTTCTTC. The chain carries TRBV6-6 and TRBJ2-1; 8 bases fit TRBD2. The V and J ends lost 5 bases and 2 bases, in that order; junction bases with no gene match: 8. Germline V gene lookup returns CDR1 MNHNY and CDR2 SVGAGI (reference sequence). The CDR3 sequence is 16 residues long.

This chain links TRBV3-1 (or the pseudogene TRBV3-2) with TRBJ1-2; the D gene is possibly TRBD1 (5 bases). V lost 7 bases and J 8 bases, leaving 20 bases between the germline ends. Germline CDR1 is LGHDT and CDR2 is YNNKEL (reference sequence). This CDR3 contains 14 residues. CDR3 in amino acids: CASTGGTGPPGYTF. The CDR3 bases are TGTGCCAGCACCGGGGGTACGGGACCTCCGGGCTACACCTTC.

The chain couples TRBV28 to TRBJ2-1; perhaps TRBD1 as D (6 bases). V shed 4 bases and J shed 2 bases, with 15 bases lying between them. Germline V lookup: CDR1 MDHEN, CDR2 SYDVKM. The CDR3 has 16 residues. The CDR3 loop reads CASSSWDISAYNEQFF. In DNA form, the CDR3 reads TGTGCCAGCAGTTCCTGGGACATATCAGCCTACAATGAGCAGTTCTTC.

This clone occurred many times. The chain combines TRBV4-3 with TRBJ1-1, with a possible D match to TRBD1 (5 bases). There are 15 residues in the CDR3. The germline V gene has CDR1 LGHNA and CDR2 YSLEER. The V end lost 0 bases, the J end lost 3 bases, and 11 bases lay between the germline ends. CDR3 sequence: CASSQDRVSDTEAFF. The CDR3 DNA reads TGCGCCAGCAGCCAAGACAGGGTGAGTGACACTGAAGCTTTCTTT.

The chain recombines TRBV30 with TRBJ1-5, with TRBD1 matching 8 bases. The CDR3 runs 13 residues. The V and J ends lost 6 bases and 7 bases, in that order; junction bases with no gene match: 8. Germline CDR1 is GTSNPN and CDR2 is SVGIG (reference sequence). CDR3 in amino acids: CACGQGLGQPQHF. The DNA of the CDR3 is TGTGCCTGTGGACAGGGTCTAGGACAGCCCCAGCATTTT.

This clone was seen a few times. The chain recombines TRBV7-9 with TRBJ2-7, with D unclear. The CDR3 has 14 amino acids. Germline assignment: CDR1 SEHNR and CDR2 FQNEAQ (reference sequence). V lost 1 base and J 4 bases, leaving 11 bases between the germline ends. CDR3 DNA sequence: TGTGCCAGCAGCTTAGATAGAGATAGATACGAGCAGTACTTC. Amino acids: CASSLDRDRYEQYF.

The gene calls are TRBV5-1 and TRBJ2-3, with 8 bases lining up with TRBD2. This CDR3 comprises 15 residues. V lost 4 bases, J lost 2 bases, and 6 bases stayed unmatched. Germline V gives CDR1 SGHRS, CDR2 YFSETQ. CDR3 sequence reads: CASSPGGGHTDTQYF. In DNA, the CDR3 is TGCGCCAGCAGCCCCGGGGGGGGACACACAGATACGCAGTATTTT.

CDR3 sequence: CASSPLRTGTGELFF. The DNA for the CDR3 is TGCGCCAGCAGCCCCCTTCGAACGGGCACCGGGGAGCTGTTTTTT. The chain recombines TRBV4-3 with TRBJ2-2; D is ambiguous. CDR3 length: 15 residues. Germline V gene data show CDR1 as LGHNA and CDR2 as YSLEER. Trimming stripped 4 bases from V and 4 bases from J, with 13 bases between.

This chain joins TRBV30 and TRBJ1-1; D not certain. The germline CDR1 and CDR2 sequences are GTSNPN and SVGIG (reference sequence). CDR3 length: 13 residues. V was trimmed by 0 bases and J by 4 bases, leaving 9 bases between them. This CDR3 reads CAWSVSVATEAFF. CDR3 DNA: TGTGCCTGGAGTGTAAGTGTGGCCACTGAAGCTTTCTTT.

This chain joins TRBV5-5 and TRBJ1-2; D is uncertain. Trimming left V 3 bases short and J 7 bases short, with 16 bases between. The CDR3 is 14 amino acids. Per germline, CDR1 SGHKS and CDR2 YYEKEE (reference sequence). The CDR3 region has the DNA TGTGCCAGCAGCTCCGGCGGGGTATTATTTGGCTACACCTTC. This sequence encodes CASSSGGVLFGYTF.

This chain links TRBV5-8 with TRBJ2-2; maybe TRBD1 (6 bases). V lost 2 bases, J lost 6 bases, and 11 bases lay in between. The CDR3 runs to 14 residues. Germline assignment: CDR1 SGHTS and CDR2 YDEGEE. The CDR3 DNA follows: TGTGCCAGCAGCTTATACAGGGTATCCGGGGAGCTGTTTTTT. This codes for CASSLYRVSGELFF.